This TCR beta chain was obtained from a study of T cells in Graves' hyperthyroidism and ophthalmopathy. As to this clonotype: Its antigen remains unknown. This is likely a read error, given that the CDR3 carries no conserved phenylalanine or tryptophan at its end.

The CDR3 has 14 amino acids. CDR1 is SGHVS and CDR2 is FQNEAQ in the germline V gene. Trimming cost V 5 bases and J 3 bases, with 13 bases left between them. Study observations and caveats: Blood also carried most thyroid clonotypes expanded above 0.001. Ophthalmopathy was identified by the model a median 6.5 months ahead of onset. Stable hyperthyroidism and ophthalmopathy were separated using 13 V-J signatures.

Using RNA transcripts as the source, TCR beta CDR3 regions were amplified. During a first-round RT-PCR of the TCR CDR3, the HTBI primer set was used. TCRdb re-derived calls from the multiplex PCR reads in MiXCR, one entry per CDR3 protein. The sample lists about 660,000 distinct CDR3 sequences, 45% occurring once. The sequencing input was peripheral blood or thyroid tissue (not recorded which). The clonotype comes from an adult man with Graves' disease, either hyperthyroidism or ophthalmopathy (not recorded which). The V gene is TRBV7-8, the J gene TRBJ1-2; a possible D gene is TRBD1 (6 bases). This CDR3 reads CASSQGRTDYGYTL. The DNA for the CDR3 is TGTGCCAGCAGCCAGGGACGGACAGACTATGGCTACACCCTC.